The 29 T cell receptor beta chains reported below all come from one sample, sequenced in a study of cytomegalovirus exposure and HLA in healthy donors. In the PCR, 60 Vbeta and 13 Jbeta primers were used. Profiled with immunoSEQ multiplex PCR; TCRdb holds only in-frame clones, not every one. Among around 150,000 clones, approximately 85% were seen once, and the ten largest hold 0.95% to 1%. Sequencing was performed on PBMCs. The receptors derive from a girl between 2 and 10 years old in good health and CMV-seropositive.

The gene calls are TRBV9 and TRBJ2-3; 14 nucleotides line up with TRBD2. Germline V gives CDR1 SGDLS, CDR2 YYNGEE. The CDR3 covers 18 residues. Trimming took 3 bases from V and 0 from J; bases not matched to a gene: 6. The CDR3 loop reads CASSGGTSGSLSTDTQYF. The DNA for the CDR3 is TGTGCCAGCAGCGGCGGGACTAGCGGGAGTCTCAGCACAGATACGCAGTATTTT.

This chain uses TRBV4-1 with TRBJ2-5; no clear D gene. This CDR3 comprises 14 residues. The germline V and J ends were trimmed by 3 bases and 3 bases, with 11 bases remaining between them. Germline CDR1 is MGHRA and CDR2 is YSYEKL. CDR3 nucleotide sequence: TGCGCCAGCAGCCATCTCCCTCGGGAAGAGACCCAGTACTTC. Encoded protein: CASSHLPREETQYF.

The genes are TRBV9 and TRBJ2-3; TRBD2 aligns across 8 bases. The CDR3 extends over 15 amino acids. Losses at the gene ends were 1 base for V and 2 bases for J; bases not matched to a gene: 3. CDR1 SGDLS and CDR2 YYNGEE come from the germline V gene. In nucleotides, the CDR3 is TGTGCCAGCAGCGTAACTAGCGGATTCACAGATACGCAGTATTTT. It translates to CASSVTSGFTDTQYF.

V usage is TRBV28 and J usage is TRBJ2-7, with 7 nucleotides matching TRBD2. Germline CDR1 is MDHEN and CDR2 is SYDVKM. Trimming removed 6 bases from V and 0 bases from J; junction bases left unmatched: 8. CDR3 length: 15 residues. CDR3 amino acids: CASRLAGRSSYEQYF. The CDR3 DNA reads as TGTGCCAGCAGGTTAGCCGGGAGGTCCTCCTACGAGCAGTACTTC.

This clone has a handful of counts. The chain carries TRBV11-1 and TRBJ1-1; 7 bases are a match to TRBD1. V shed 1 base, J shed 4 bases, and the junction held 3 bases outside the gene matches. Germline V gene lookup returns CDR1 SGHAT and CDR2 FQDESV (reference sequence). The CDR3 sequence is 14 residues long. CDR3 nucleotide sequence: TGTGCCAGCAGCTTAGAGGGGGCCAGCACTGAAGCTTTCTTT. Its translation is CASSLEGASTEAFF.

This clone was seen only once. The V and J genes are TRBV9 and TRBJ2-5; D not certain. This CDR3 region has 16 residues. Germline CDR1 is SGDLS and CDR2 is YYNGEE. V lost 0 bases to trimming and J lost 0 bases, with 12 bases between them. The CDR3, as DNA: TGTGCCAGCAGCGTAGCTCAGTATCTGGACCAAGAGACCCAGTACTTC. It specifies CASSVAQYLDQETQYF.

As regards this clone: Germline and junction disagree at one end, which may indicate a read error. The genes are TRBV7-9 and TRBJ2-1, with D tentatively TRBD1 (5 bases). CDR3 length: 18 residues. Germline CDR1 reads SEHNR; CDR2 reads FQNEAQ (reference sequence). For the CDR3, the DNA is TGTTCCAGCAGCTTAGGGAATCTGGGGCAAAGCTCCTACAATGAGCAGTTCTTC. It is translated as CSSSLGNLGQSSYNEQFF.

V is TRBV5-4 and J is TRBJ1-2, with 10 bases aligning to TRBD1. The trim removed 4 bases at V and 1 base at J, leaving 4 bases unmatched. The CDR3 is made up of 15 amino acids. Germline V gives CDR1 SGHNT, CDR2 YYREEE (reference sequence). CDR3 in amino acids: CASSRGQGRNYGYTF. The CDR3 DNA is TGTGCCAGCAGCCGGGGACAGGGGCGTAACTATGGCTACACCTTC.

The chain couples TRBV6-1 to TRBJ2-1; 10 nucleotides line up with TRBD2. There are 15 residues in the CDR3. The germline CDR1 and CDR2 sequences are MNHNS and SASEGT. V shed 0 bases, J shed 6 bases, and the junction held 2 bases outside the gene matches. DNA of the CDR3: TGTGCCAGCAGTGAAGCAGCGGGAGGGCCCAATGAGCAGTTCTTC. The encoded protein is CASSEAAGGPNEQFF.

The chain has TRBV6-1 and TRBJ1-2, with TRBD1 matching over 10 bases. The CDR3 is made up of 14 amino acids. Germline assignment: CDR1 MNHNS and CDR2 SASEGT. V dropped 7 bases and J dropped 8; count of bases not matched to a gene: 10. CDR3 loop: CASTRPGQGSGYTF. The CDR3 nucleotides read TGTGCCAGCACCCGACCGGGACAGGGGTCCGGCTACACCTTC.

The chain carries TRBV5-6 and TRBJ2-7; D is undetermined. Trimming pared 2 bases from V and 4 bases from J, leaving 7 bases between. The germline V gene encodes CDR1 SGHDT and CDR2 YYEEEE. The CDR3 is 12 residues long. The chain's CDR3 is CASSFLSYEQYF. CDR3 bases: TGTGCCAGCAGCTTCCTATCTTACGAGCAGTACTTC. Full variable domain (remainder filled in from reference TRBV5-6 and TRBJ2-7): DAGVTQSPTHLIKTRGQQVTLRCSPKSGHDTVSWYQQALGQGPQFIFQYYEEEERQRGNFPDRFSGHQFPNYSSELNVNALLLGDSALYLCASSFLSYEQYFGPGTRLTVT.

The chain joins TRBV9 to TRBJ2-5, with D possibly TRBD2 on 5 matching bases. The ends were cut back, 3 bases at V and 9 bases at J, with 9 bases in the middle. This CDR3 is built from 11 residues. Germline CDR1 reads SGDLS; CDR2 reads YYNGEE. The CDR3 protein is CASSGSEAQYF. For the CDR3, the DNA is TGTGCCAGCAGCGGTAGCGAGGCCCAGTACTTC.

The V and J genes are TRBV28 and TRBJ2-7; 11 bases agree with TRBD1. The CDR3 extends over 15 amino acids. The V gene's germline CDR1 is MDHEN and CDR2 SYDVKM. The J segment lost 3 bases and the V segment lost 8 bases, leaving 9 bases of the junction unmatched. The chain's CDR3 is CASLPPGQGGYEQYF. CDR3 coding DNA: TGTGCCAGCTTGCCCCCGGGACAGGGGGGCTACGAGCAGTACTTC.

The genes are TRBV2 and TRBJ2-3; D is possibly TRBD2 (6 bases). This CDR3 comprises 13 residues. Germline values: CDR1 SNHLY, CDR2 FYNNEI. Trimming took 7 bases from V and 2 from J, leaving 10 bases between them. In DNA, the CDR3 is TGTGCCAGCATGGGACTTACCACAGATACGCAGTATTTT. It specifies CASMGLTTDTQYF.

The rearrangement uses TRBV5-5 and TRBJ1-1; 8 bases are a match to TRBD1. CDR3 length: 16 residues. From germline, CDR1 is SGHKS and CDR2 YYEKEE (reference sequence). V was clipped by 2 bases and J by 5 bases; unmatched bases: 11. The CDR3 sequence is CASSFSAGGVWTEAFF. The CDR3 DNA sequence: TGTGCCAGCAGCTTTTCGGCAGGGGGCGTTTGGACTGAAGCTTTCTTT. The variable domain in full, with the rest retrieved from reference TRBV5-5 and TRBJ1-1, is DAGVTQSPTHLIKTRGQQVTLRCSPISGHKSVSWYQQVLGQGPQFIFQYYEKEERGRGNFPDRFSARQFPNYSSELNVNALLLGDSALYLCASSFSAGGVWTEAFFGQGTRLTVV.

The chain uses TRBV7-9 and TRBJ2-7, with D hard to call. Germline assignment: CDR1 SEHNR and CDR2 FQNEAQ (reference sequence). The germline V and J ends were trimmed by 4 bases and 0 bases, with 7 bases remaining between them. The CDR3 contains 13 residues. The CDR3 spells CASSSRDSYEQYF. CDR3 DNA: TGTGCCAGCAGCTCTCGCGACTCCTACGAGCAGTACTTC.

V and J are TRBV27 and TRBJ2-3; 7 bases align to TRBD1. Germline V gene data show CDR1 as MNHEY and CDR2 as SMNVEV (reference sequence). The CDR3 has 15 amino acids. V was pared by 5 bases and J by 2 bases, with 7 bases of the junction left unmatched. DNA for the CDR3: TGTGCCAGCAGTAAGTACAGGGGAAACACAGATACGCAGTATTTT. It encodes CASSKYRGNTDTQYF.

This chain joins TRBV28 and TRBJ2-5, with D perhaps TRBD2 (5 bases). Trimming took 7 bases from V and 2 from J, leaving 17 bases between them. Germline V gives CDR1 MDHEN, CDR2 SYDVKM. The CDR3 is made up of 15 amino acids. The CDR3 sequence: CASTPTTLLQETQYF. CDR3 in DNA: TGTGCCAGCACCCCGACTACCTTATTACAAGAGACCCAGTACTTC.

This clone was counted only a few times. The rearrangement links TRBV13 to TRBJ2-1, with D tentatively TRBD2 (6 bases). V lost 5 bases and J 5 bases, leaving 16 bases between the germline ends. The germline gives CDR1 PRHDT, CDR2 FYEKMQ (reference sequence). The CDR3 is 15 amino acids. The CDR3 sequence: CASSGGWEEHNEQFF. CDR3 bases: TGTGCCAGCAGCGGGGGGTGGGAGGAACACAATGAGCAGTTCTTC.

The rearrangement links TRBV7-8 to TRBJ1-5; 11 bases line up with TRBD1. The CDR3 consists of 18 residues. V was pared by 1 base and J by 4 bases, with 9 bases of the junction left unmatched. CDR1 is SGHVS, CDR2 FQNEAQ, per germline. Written as DNA, the CDR3 is TGTGCCAGCAGCTTAGGAAGAATGGGGACAGGGGGAAATCAGCCCCAGCATTTT. This encodes CASSLGRMGTGGNQPQHF.

The chain links TRBV7-2 to TRBJ1-4, with TRBD1 matching 7 bases. Germline V lookup: CDR1 SGHTA, CDR2 FQGNSA. CDR3 length: 15 residues. The V and J ends lost 5 bases and 0 bases, in that order; junction bases with no gene match: 3. CDR3 sequence: CASSAQGATNEKLFF. CDR3 nucleotide sequence: TGTGCCAGCAGCGCTCAGGGGGCAACTAATGAAAAACTGTTTTTT.

This chain links TRBV7-8 with TRBJ2-7; tentative D call: TRBD1 (6 bases). Trimming stripped 2 bases from V and 3 bases from J, with 14 bases between. Germline V gene lookup returns CDR1 SGHVS and CDR2 FQNEAQ. The CDR3 loop spans 15 amino acids. CDR3 nucleotide sequence: TGTGCCAGCAGCTTATATCCAACAGGGCACTACGAGCAGTACTTC. It codes for CASSLYPTGHYEQYF.

The chain uses TRBV2 and TRBJ1-2; the match to TRBD1 covers 9 bases. After removal of 5 bases from V and 6 bases from J, the junction contained 7 bases not matched to a gene. This CDR3 region has 14 residues. Germline values: CDR1 SNHLY, CDR2 FYNNEI. The CDR3 sequence is CASSYTGTGNGYTF. CDR3 sequence (DNA): TGTGCCAGCAGTTACACCGGGACAGGGAATGGCTACACCTTC.

CDR3 in amino acids: CASREDSSSYNEQFF. The CDR3 nucleotides read TGTGCCAGCAGAGAGGACAGTAGCTCCTACAATGAGCAGTTCTTC. The genes are TRBV6-4 and TRBJ2-1, with a weak D call TRBD1 (6 bases). V was clipped by 6 bases and J by 0 bases, with 12 bases between them. Germline V lookup: CDR1 MRHNA, CDR2 SNTAGT. The CDR3 contains 15 residues.

The rearrangement links TRBV30 to TRBJ2-1, with D uncertain. The CDR3 is made up of 14 amino acids. Per the germline V gene, CDR1 is GTSNPN and CDR2 is SVGIG (reference sequence). V shed 0 bases and J shed 6 bases, with 12 bases lying between them. CDR3 in DNA: TGTGCCTGGAGTGTTGGTGGCTTCATCAATGAGCAGTTCTTC. This codes for CAWSVGGFINEQFF.

V gene TRBV4-1 combines with J gene TRBJ2-1; 7 nucleotides align to TRBD2. This CDR3 comprises 13 residues. J lost 9 bases, V lost 3 bases, and 5 bases had no gene match. Germline V gene lookup returns CDR1 MGHRA and CDR2 YSYEKL. CDR3 sequence (DNA): TGCGCCAGCAGCCATCTTAGCGGGTCTGAGCAGTTCTTC. Encoded protein: CASSHLSGSEQFF.

The chain uses TRBV11-2 and TRBJ1-1; D possibly corresponds to TRBD1 (5 bases). Germline-derived CDR1 and CDR2 are SGHAT and FQNNGV. Trimming left V 4 bases short and J 1 base short, with 13 bases between. The CDR3 totals 15 residues. CDR3 protein: CASSYTGMGNTEAFF. Written as DNA, the CDR3 is TGTGCCAGCAGCTATACAGGAATGGGGAACACTGAAGCTTTCTTT.

The rearrangement uses TRBV11-3 and TRBJ2-3; D might be TRBD1 (6 bases). Germline V gives CDR1 SGHNT, CDR2 YENEEA. The CDR3 loop spans 17 amino acids. The ends were cut back, 0 bases at V and 2 bases at J, with 15 bases in the middle. The CDR3 region is CASSLEGRGLATDTQYF. CDR3 DNA: TGTGCCAGCAGCTTAGAAGGCAGGGGCCTAGCCACAGATACGCAGTATTTT.

J is TRBJ1-1 and V is TRBV30; D is unresolved. CDR1 GTSNPN and CDR2 SVGIG come from the germline V gene (reference sequence). The V gene lost 4 bases and the J gene lost 6 bases, with 15 bases spanning the gap. CDR3 size: 13 residues. Here the CDR3 reads CAWTRFLGAEAFF. In nucleotides, the CDR3 is TGTGCCTGGACCCGATTCCTAGGCGCTGAAGCTTTCTTT.